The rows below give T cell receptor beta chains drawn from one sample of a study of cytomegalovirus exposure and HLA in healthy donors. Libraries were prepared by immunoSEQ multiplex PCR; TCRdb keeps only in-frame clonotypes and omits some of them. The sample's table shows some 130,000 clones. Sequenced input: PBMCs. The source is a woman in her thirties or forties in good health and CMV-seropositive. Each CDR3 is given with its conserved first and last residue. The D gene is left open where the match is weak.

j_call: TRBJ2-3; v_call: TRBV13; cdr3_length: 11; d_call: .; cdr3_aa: CAASGTDTQYF; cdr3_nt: TGTGCCGCTAGCGGCACAGATACGCAGTATTTT
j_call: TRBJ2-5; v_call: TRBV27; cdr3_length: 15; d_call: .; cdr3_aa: CASSRPLSAQETQYF; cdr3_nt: TGTGCCAGCAGTCGGCCCCTAAGCGCCCAAGAGACCCAGTACTTC
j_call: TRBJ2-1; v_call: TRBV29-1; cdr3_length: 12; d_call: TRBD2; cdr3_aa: CSAGGGSDEQFF; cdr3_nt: TGCAGCGCCGGGGGGGGTTCGGATGAGCAGTTCTTC
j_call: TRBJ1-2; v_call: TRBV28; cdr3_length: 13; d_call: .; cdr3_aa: CASIERGSYGYTF; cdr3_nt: TGTGCCAGCATAGAGAGGGGGAGCTATGGCTACACCTTC
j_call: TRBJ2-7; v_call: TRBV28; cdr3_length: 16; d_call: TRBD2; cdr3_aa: CASNTIGREGSREQYF; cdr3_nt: TGTGCCAGCAACACGATTGGGCGGGAGGGTTCGAGGGAGCAGTACTTC
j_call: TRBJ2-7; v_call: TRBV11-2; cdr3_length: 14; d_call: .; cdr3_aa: CASSPRRISYEQYF; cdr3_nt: TGTGCCAGCAGCCCGCGGCGGATCTCCTACGAGCAGTACTTC
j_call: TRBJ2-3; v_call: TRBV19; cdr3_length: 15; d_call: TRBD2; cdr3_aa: CASSPLAGEADTQYF; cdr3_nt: TGTGCCAGTAGCCCACTAGCGGGAGAAGCAGATACGCAGTATTTT
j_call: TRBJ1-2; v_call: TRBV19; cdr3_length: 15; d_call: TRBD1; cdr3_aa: CASSPQGALDYGYTF; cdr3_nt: TGTGCCAGTAGCCCACAGGGGGCTCTGGACTATGGCTACACCTTC
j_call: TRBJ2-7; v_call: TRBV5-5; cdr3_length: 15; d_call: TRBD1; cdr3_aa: CASSLEGAGSYEQYF; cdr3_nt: TGTGCCAGCAGCTTGGAGGGGGCAGGATCGTACGAGCAGTACTTC
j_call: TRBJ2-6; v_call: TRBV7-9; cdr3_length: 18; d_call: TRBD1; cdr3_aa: CASSPLGTGLSGANVLTF; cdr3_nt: TGTGCCAGCAGCCCCCTCGGGACAGGGCTCTCTGGGGCCAACGTCCTGACTTTC
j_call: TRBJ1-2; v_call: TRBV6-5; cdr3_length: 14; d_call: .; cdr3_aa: CASSYSRGSYGYTF; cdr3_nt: TGTGCCAGCAGTTACTCCAGGGGTAGCTATGGCTACACCTTC
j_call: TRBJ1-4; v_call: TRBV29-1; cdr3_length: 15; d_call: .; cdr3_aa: CSVQKRDNRFEKLFF; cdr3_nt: TGCAGCGTTCAGAAAAGGGACAATCGGTTTGAAAAACTGTTTTTT
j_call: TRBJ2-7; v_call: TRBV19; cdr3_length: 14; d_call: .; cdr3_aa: CASSIDRGSYEQYF; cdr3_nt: TGTGCCAGTAGTATAGACAGGGGATCGTACGAGCAGTACTTC
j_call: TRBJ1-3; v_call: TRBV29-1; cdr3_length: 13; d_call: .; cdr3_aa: CSVARGTGNTIYF; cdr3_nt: TGCAGCGTTGCGAGGGGGACTGGAAACACCATATATTTT
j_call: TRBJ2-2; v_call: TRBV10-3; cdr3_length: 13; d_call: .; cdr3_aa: CAISSGQPGELFF; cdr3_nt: TGTGCCATCAGTTCCGGACAACCCGGGGAGCTGTTTTTT
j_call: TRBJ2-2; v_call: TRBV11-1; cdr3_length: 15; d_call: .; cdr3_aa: CASSLRGGATGELFF; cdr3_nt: TGTGCCAGCAGCCTCCGAGGGGGGGCCACCGGGGAGCTGTTTTTT
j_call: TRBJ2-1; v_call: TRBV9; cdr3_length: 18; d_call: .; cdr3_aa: CASSKGIGSLSSYNEQFF; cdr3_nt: TGTGCCAGCAGCAAAGGGATCGGGAGTCTAAGCTCCTACAATGAGCAGTTCTTC
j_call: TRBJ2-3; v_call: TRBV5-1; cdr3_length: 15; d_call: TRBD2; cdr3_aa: CATSPGTSNSDTQYF; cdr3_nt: TGCGCCACCAGCCCCGGGACTAGTAATAGCGATACGCAGTATTTT
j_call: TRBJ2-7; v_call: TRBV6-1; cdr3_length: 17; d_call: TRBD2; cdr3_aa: CASSEFHQGLAGDEQYF; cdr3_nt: TGTGCCAGCAGTGAATTTCATCAGGGACTAGCGGGAGACGAGCAGTACTTC
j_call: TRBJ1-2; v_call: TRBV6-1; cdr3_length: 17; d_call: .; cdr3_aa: CASSEAGGPRLNYGYTF; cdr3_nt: TGTGCCAGCAGTGAAGCGGGGGGGCCGAGACTTAACTATGGCTACACCTTC
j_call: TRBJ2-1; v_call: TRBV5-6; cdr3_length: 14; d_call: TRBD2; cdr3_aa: CASSLLAGRNEQFF; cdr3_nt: TGTGCCAGCAGCTTACTAGCGGGTCGGAATGAGCAGTTCTTC
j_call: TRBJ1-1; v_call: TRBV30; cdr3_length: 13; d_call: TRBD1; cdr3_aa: CAWSVGGGRGAFF; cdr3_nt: TGTGCCTGGAGTGTAGGAGGGGGCAGGGGAGCTTTCTTT